This TCR beta chain comes out of a study of T cells after yellow fever vaccination. Study-level information: Any fraction with a low cell number was prepared using SMART-Seq v4 Ultra Low Input. Findings and limits, study-wide: A minor fraction of clonotypes spanned both CD4 and CD8 compartments. Detected again after the booster were most primary-vaccination clones, at 95% to 98% CD4 and 88% CD8.

Conversion of TCR transcripts into cDNA relied on 5'RACE template switching, which added a universal primer site and UMIs. TCRdb reprocessed the 5' RACE reads with MiXCR, giving one entry per CDR3 protein. The data hold 450,000 to 600,000 distinct CDR3 sequences, with around a sixth observed a single time. Germline loops: CDR1 MNHNS, CDR2 SASEGT. The V end lost 6 bases, the J end lost 5 bases, and 28 bases lay between the germline ends. This CDR3 is built from 18 residues. Note on this clonotype: Its antigen is as yet unknown.

The chain combines TRBV6-1 with TRBJ2-5; D may be TRBD1 or TRBD2 (5 bases each). Sample: PBMCs, taken 5 days after the first yellow fever vaccination. This clonotype was obtained from a man between 18 and 29 years old who received the YFV17D yellow fever vaccine. The CDR3 loop reads CASSHLRNTGTSAETQYF. The CDR3 DNA sequence: TGTGCCAGCAGCCACCTGAGAAACACCGGGACCTCCGCGGAGACCCAGTACTTC.